Shown below are 27 T cell receptor beta chains from a single sample sequenced in a study of PD-L1 blockade in urothelial cancer. The protocol was immunoSEQ multiplex PCR, while the TCRdb copy is restricted to in-frame clones and leaves out a portion. The table records about 50,000 clones, approximately 80% of them present only once. This material consisted of PBMCs, taken around atezolizumab (anti-PD-L1) treatment. These receptors were taken from a man between 65 and 80 years old with urothelial cancer.

The V and J genes are TRBV10-3 and TRBJ1-1, with TRBD1 as a possible D gene (6 bases). V was pared by 4 bases and J by 4 bases, with 19 bases between. CDR3 size: 16 residues. In germline, CDR1 is ENHRY, CDR2 SYGVKD. The CDR3 nucleotides read TGTGCCATCAGTGGGGCGGGTAGGGGGACGGCCACTGAAGCTTTCTTT. Residues: CAISGAGRGTATEAFF.

The V and J genes are TRBV11-3 and TRBJ1-1; D uncertain. Trimming took off 1 base at V and 1 base at J, with 4 bases between the two ends. CDR3 size: 13 residues. The germline V gene encodes CDR1 SGHNT and CDR2 YENEEA. CDR3 region: CASSLVANTEAFF. CDR3 in DNA: TGTGCCAGCAGCTTAGTAGCGAACACTGAAGCTTTCTTT.

This clone showed up just a few times. The chain joins TRBV19 to TRBJ1-4; no reliable D call. Per the germline V gene, CDR1 is LNHDA and CDR2 is SQIVND (reference sequence). Trimming cost V 3 bases and J 7 bases, with 12 bases left between them. The CDR3 is 14 residues long. This CDR3 is CASSIRRLSEKLFF. In DNA, the CDR3 is TGTGCCAGTAGTATCCGGCGACTGAGTGAAAAACTGTTTTTT. The full variable domain, completed using reference TRBV19 and TRBJ1-4, is DGGITQSPKYLFRKEGQNVTLSCEQNLNHDAMYWYRQDPGQGLRLIYYSQIVNDFQKGDIAEGYSVSREKKESFPLTVTSAQKNPTAFYLCASSIRRLSEKLFFGSGTQLSVL.

As DNA, the CDR3 is TGTGCCAGCAGCCTCAATAGTTTCACTGAAGCTTTCTTT. This translates into CASSLNSFTEAFF. J is TRBJ1-1 and V is TRBV6-5; no definite D call. V lost 6 bases, J lost 4 bases, and 12 bases lay in between. This CDR3 has 13 residues. The germline CDR1 and CDR2 sequences are MNHEY and SVGAGI.

The rearrangement uses TRBV7-7 and TRBJ2-5; 11 bases fit TRBD1. V lost 4 bases to trimming and J lost 4 bases; unmatched junction nucleotides: 11. Per germline, CDR1 SSHAT and CDR2 FNYEAQ (reference sequence). The CDR3 length is 17 residues. For the CDR3, the DNA is TGTGCCAGCAGCTCCAGATCCGGGACAGGGGGACGAGAGACCCAGTACTTC. Translation: CASSSRSGTGGRETQYF.

V and J are TRBV9 and TRBJ1-2; D uncertain. CDR1 and CDR2 (germline): SGDLS, YYNGEE. Trimming left V 3 bases short and J 1 base short, with 10 bases between. The CDR3 is 14 amino acids. The CDR3: CASSAGLLNYGYTF. DNA for the CDR3: TGTGCCAGCAGCGCCGGACTCCTTAACTATGGCTACACCTTC.

The rearrangement joins TRBV11-3 to TRBJ1-1; D unclear. Trimming removed 8 bases at V and 3 bases at J, with 7 bases between. The germline V gene has CDR1 SGHNT and CDR2 YENEEA. This CDR3 region has 11 residues. The CDR3 protein is CASAQDTEAFF. CDR3 bases: TGTGCCAGCGCCCAGGACACTGAAGCTTTCTTT.

The V gene is TRBV4-3, the J gene TRBJ1-1; D is uncertain. Between the trimmed V and J ends, which lost 6 bases and 3 bases, there was a span of 14 bases. Germline CDR1 and CDR2: LGHNA and YSLEER. There are 14 residues in the CDR3. CDR3 nucleotides: TGCGCCAGCAGATTAAATACGGTAGACACTGAAGCTTTCTTT. It translates to CASRLNTVDTEAFF.

Here the CDR3 DNA reads TGTGCCAGCAGCGGTCTAGCTTTTGAGCAGTTCTTC. As protein: CASSGLAFEQFF. The chain has TRBV4-2 and TRBJ2-1; D might be TRBD2 (5 bases). Trimming left V 5 bases short and J 9 bases short, with 11 bases between. The V gene's germline CDR1 is LGHNA and CDR2 YNFKEQ. This CDR3 has 12 residues.

By sample fraction, this clone is medium-sized. This chain links TRBV7-3 with TRBJ2-1, with 10 bases that match TRBD2. This CDR3 region has 15 residues. Trimming removed 5 bases from V and 8 bases from J; junction bases left unmatched: 9. From germline, CDR1 is SGHTA and CDR2 FQGTGA. This CDR3 reads CASSPSGGAMDEQFF. CDR3 DNA sequence: TGTGCCAGCAGCCCAAGCGGGGGGGCTATGGATGAGCAGTTCTTC.

The chain employs TRBV7-2 and TRBJ1-1; the D gene is possibly TRBD1 (5 bases). In germline, CDR1 is SGHTA, CDR2 FQGNSA. The V end lost 2 bases, the J end lost 5 bases, and 12 bases lay between the germline ends. The CDR3 spans 14 residues. The CDR3 DNA sequence: TGTGCCAGCAGCTTACAGGGTGGCTCGACTGAAGCTTTCTTT. Residues: CASSLQGGSTEAFF.

The chain is built from TRBV5-5 and TRBJ2-3, with D perhaps matching TRBD2 (6 bases). The CDR3 has 16 residues. Trimming shortened V by 2 bases and J by 6 bases, and 19 bases separated the two germline ends. From germline, CDR1 is SGHKS and CDR2 YYEKEE (reference sequence). Here the CDR3 DNA reads TGTGCCAGCAGCTTACAGGACCGGCTAGCGACGGATACGCAGTATTTT. As protein: CASSLQDRLATDTQYF.

This clone was picked up a small number of times. V is TRBV7-7 and J is TRBJ2-5; the match to TRBD1 covers 7 bases. J lost 2 bases, V lost 1 base, and 4 bases had no gene match. In germline, CDR1 is SSHAT, CDR2 FNYEAQ (reference sequence). CDR3 length: 15 amino acids. CDR3 protein: CASSLGGTEQETQYF. In DNA, the CDR3 is TGTGCCAGCAGCTTAGGGGGGACAGAACAAGAGACCCAGTACTTC.

This clone was seen just once. The V call is TRBV28, the J call TRBJ1-5; 7 nucleotides agree with TRBD1. Per germline, CDR1 MDHEN and CDR2 SYDVKM. The CDR3 contains 16 residues. V shed 6 bases and J 0 bases; nucleotides not matched to a gene: 8. The CDR3 nucleotides read TGTGCCAGCAGACCGAGGGACAGTTATAGCAATCAGCCCCAGCATTTT. This translates into CASRPRDSYSNQPQHF.

The chain links TRBV6-1 to TRBJ2-1; 9 nucleotides match TRBD2. Germline V CDR1 and CDR2: MNHNS, SASEGT. The CDR3 is 15 residues long. The trim removed 6 bases at V and 0 bases at J, leaving 3 bases unmatched. This CDR3 is CASRVSGSSYNEQFF. The CDR3 DNA is TGTGCCAGCAGGGTTAGCGGGAGCTCCTACAATGAGCAGTTCTTC.

The gene calls are TRBV9 and TRBJ1-4, with 12 bases matching TRBD1. V trimming: 0 bases; J trimming: 8 bases; junction bases outside the gene matches: 8. Germline-derived CDR1 and CDR2 are SGDLS and YYNGEE. This CDR3 is 17 amino acids long. This chain's CDR3 is CASSVVGTGGSDEKLFF. In DNA form, the CDR3 reads TGTGCCAGCAGCGTAGTGGGGACAGGGGGCAGCGACGAAAAACTGTTTTTT.

V and J are TRBV5-1 and TRBJ1-3; D might be TRBD1 (5 bases). This CDR3 is built from 15 residues. V was pared by 0 bases and J by 2 bases, with 9 bases between. Germline-derived CDR1 and CDR2 are SGHRS and YFSETQ. CDR3 region: CASSLAQAPGNTIYF. The CDR3 DNA reads TGCGCCAGCAGCTTGGCACAGGCGCCTGGAAACACCATATATTTT.

This chain uses TRBV4-3 with TRBJ2-2; unclear D gene. The CDR3 length is 16 residues. Trimming removed 1 base at V and 0 bases at J, with 9 bases between. The germline V gene encodes CDR1 LGHNA and CDR2 YSLEER. The CDR3 DNA reads TGCGCCAGCAGCCAAGTCGAGCGACCGAACACCGGGGAGCTGTTTTTT. Translation: CASSQVERPNTGELFF.

The J gene is TRBJ1-5, the V gene TRBV7-8; no firm D call. The ends were cut back, 3 bases at V and 8 bases at J, with 11 bases in the middle. The germline V gene has CDR1 SGHVS and CDR2 FQNEAQ. The CDR3 is made up of 13 amino acids. CDR3 amino acids: CASSFNAVEPQHF. CDR3 DNA sequence: TGTGCCAGCAGCTTTAATGCGGTGGAGCCCCAGCATTTT. Complete variable domain (other parts from reference TRBV7-8 and TRBJ1-5): GAGVSQSPRYKVAKRGQDVALRCDPISGHVSLFWYQQALGQGPEFLTYFQNEAQLDKSGLPSDRFFAERPEGSVSTLKIQRTQQEDSAVYLCASSFNAVEPQHFGDGTRLSIL.

This chain connects TRBV7-9 to TRBJ2-7; 8 nucleotides line up with TRBD1. The CDR3 has 15 residues. The junction had 7 bases not matched to a gene; V was cut back by 6 bases and J by 0 bases. CDR1 and CDR2 from the germline V gene are SEHNR and FQNEAQ (reference sequence). CDR3 sequence reads: CASRPRTGSSYEQYF. Written as DNA, the CDR3 is TGTGCCAGCAGACCTCGGACAGGGAGCTCCTACGAGCAGTACTTC.

The gene calls are TRBV6-1 and TRBJ2-1; 8 positions agree with TRBD1. The germline gives CDR1 MNHNS, CDR2 SASEGT. V trimming: 6 bases; J trimming: 5 bases; junction bases outside the gene matches: 6. The CDR3 runs 14 residues. CDR3 protein: CASSAWTGHNEQFF. CDR3 DNA sequence: TGTGCCAGCAGCGCTTGGACAGGGCACAATGAGCAGTTCTTC.

This clone was observed a handful of times. This chain links TRBV30 with TRBJ1-4, with a weak D call TRBD1 (6 bases). Germline V gene lookup returns CDR1 GTSNPN and CDR2 SVGIG (reference sequence). Trimming took off 2 bases at V and 11 bases at J, with 21 bases between the two ends. CDR3 length: 15 residues. The CDR3 DNA is TGTGCCTGGAGTCCCCACAAGTTAGGGGGTGACAAACTGTTTTTT. Protein sequence: CAWSPHKLGGDKLFF.

The CDR3 DNA is TGTGCCAGCAGGGAGAAGTCTGGGGCCAACGTCCTGACTTTC. This codes for CASREKSGANVLTF. The chain carries TRBV5-4 and TRBJ2-6; D remains ambiguous. Germline loops: CDR1 SGHNT, CDR2 YYREEE (reference sequence). This CDR3 is 14 amino acids long. Trimming removed 5 bases at V and 1 base at J, with 7 bases between.

The chain is built from TRBV4-1 and TRBJ2-7; 7 bases line up with TRBD2. Trimming removed 6 bases from V and 0 bases from J; junction bases left unmatched: 8. Germline CDR1 MGHRA, CDR2 YSYEKL. The CDR3 has 15 amino acids. The CDR3 DNA is TGCGCCAGCAGGCCTACTAGCGTCAGCTCCTACGAGCAGTACTTC. Translating it yields CASRPTSVSSYEQYF.

The V gene is TRBV4-3, the J gene TRBJ2-7; D not certain. This CDR3 comprises 16 residues. V was trimmed by 0 bases and J by 3 bases, leaving 15 bases between them. The germline V gene has CDR1 LGHNA and CDR2 YSLEER. CDR3 nucleotides: TGCGCCAGCAGCCAAGAATTGGCGGCCAGCTACTACGAGCAGTACTTC. Translating it yields CASSQELAASYYEQYF.

The chain joins TRBV4-2 to TRBJ2-3, with D maybe TRBD2 (5 bases). The length of the CDR3 is 16 residues. Per the germline V gene, CDR1 is LGHNA and CDR2 is YNFKEQ. V was shortened by 0 bases and J by 3 bases, with 13 bases between the two germline ends. The CDR3 region is CASSQDVGGSTDTQYF. Here the CDR3 DNA reads TGTGCCAGCAGCCAAGACGTTGGCGGGTCTACAGATACGCAGTATTTT.

V usage is TRBV5-1 and J usage is TRBJ1-1, with D possibly being TRBD1 (6 bases). Trimming took off 2 bases at V and 3 bases at J, with 11 bases between the two ends. This CDR3 is 14 amino acids long. Germline V CDR1 and CDR2: SGHRS, YFSETQ. CDR3 DNA sequence: TGCGCCAGCAGCTTAGGGGGGGCTTACACTGAAGCTTTCTTT. This gives the protein CASSLGGAYTEAFF.